This T cell receptor (beta chain) was sequenced in a study of blood T cell repertoires in COVID-19 (dated by TCRdb to 2020 to 2021). For context, the study as a whole: Samples from collaborators originated in the United States, Italy and Spain and spanned both the acute and convalescent phases of COVID-19. Samples came from the ongoing ImmuneRACE study (first 160 participants) plus 1,254 subjects from 6 global collaborators. Deeply sampled blood TCRbeta repertoires from subjects exposed to, actively infected with, or recovered from COVID-19 were included in the dataset. A freely available public database, intended as a resource for researchers studying the immune response to SARS-CoV-2, is where the repertoires were released. The sample metadata nearly always contained a de-identified subject ID, COVID-19 status, age in years and sex. Where HLA class I and class II types were available, the types were taken from metadata supplied by the sample provider, not from assay-based typing. The material from the prospective study consisted of cDNA or gDNA derived from T cells, B-cell-depleted T cells, or PBMCs. The investigation overall reported the following: How much clinical and demographic metadata was included differed by source and by participant, and the metadata was provided uncurated.

This clone was detected only once. Its antigen is not yet known. Per-nucleotide qualities are absent, and no much larger clonotype sits a single base away. The immunoSEQ Assay, a bias-controlled multiplex PCR, was used to amplify TCRbeta CDR3 regions from genomic DNA. On the authors' methods: Nucleated cell counts per sample were estimated from amplification of reference gene primers within the assay. To quantify the absolute abundance of each unique TCRbeta CDR3 rearrangement, sequence reads were collapsed and filtered. Productive Simpson clonality was computed per sample as the square root of Simpson's diversity index over productive rearrangements. In TCRdb, the immuneACCESS table is reduced to in-frame sequences with V and J assigned. These tables do not hold every clone; where another copy was compared, an unresolved V gene accounts for under half, and the others remain unexplained. The DNA gave D and trimming, while V, J and clone size come from that table. The sample table shows roughly 240,000 clones, and about 79% are seen once. The top ten constitute 2% to 2.5% of the sample.

Trimming takes 0 bases from V and 5 bases from J, and the germline ends sit 16 bases apart. The CDR3 covers 16 residues, taking in both the cysteine and the phenylalanine. Kept here is only the CDR3 DNA, which spans 48 bases and is read in frame from base 1. Based on the germline V gene, the CDR1 and CDR2 sequences are ENHRY and SYGVKD. Samples from volunteer blood donors who had recovered from COVID-19 were contributed by a second Seattle source. Collaborating institutions collected whole blood in K2EDTA tubes following their own protocols. For TCRbeta analysis, collaborator samples were shipped as frozen whole blood, as isolated PBMCs, or as DNA extracted from either sample type.

The sequence links TRBV10-3 to TRBJ2-5; the best D guess is TRBD2, with 5 bases matching. Specimen: peripheral blood. The source of this sequence is a man aged 35 to 55 who had recovered from COVID-19. CDR3 reads: CAISESKARTGETQYF. In nucleotides, the sequence is TGTGCCATCAGTGAGTCGAAAGCGCGGACGGGGGAGACCCAGTACTTC.